This T cell receptor (beta chain) emerged from a study of response to subunit inactivated influenza vaccine. MiXCR, applied by TCRdb to the RT-PCR reads, yields one record per CDR3 protein. The table records roughly 710,000 distinct CDR3 sequences, roughly 15% of them present only once. The V end lost 8 bases, the J end lost 6 bases, and 17 bases lay between the germline ends. The CDR3 totals 13 residues. Germline CDR1 and CDR2: SQVTM and ANQGSEA. This clonotype has more than one count but fewer than ten. Sequenced here: PBMCs from blood, sampled 14 to 15 days before vaccination. This chain joins TRBV29-1 and TRBJ2-1; perhaps D is TRBD1 or TRBD2 (6 bases each). This TCR was sampled from a man aged 50 to 60 who received an inactivated influenza vaccine. CDR3 nucleotide sequence: TGCAGCCCCTCCTTAGGGGGGTTCAATGAGCAGTTCTTC. Encoded protein: CSPSLGGFNEQFF.